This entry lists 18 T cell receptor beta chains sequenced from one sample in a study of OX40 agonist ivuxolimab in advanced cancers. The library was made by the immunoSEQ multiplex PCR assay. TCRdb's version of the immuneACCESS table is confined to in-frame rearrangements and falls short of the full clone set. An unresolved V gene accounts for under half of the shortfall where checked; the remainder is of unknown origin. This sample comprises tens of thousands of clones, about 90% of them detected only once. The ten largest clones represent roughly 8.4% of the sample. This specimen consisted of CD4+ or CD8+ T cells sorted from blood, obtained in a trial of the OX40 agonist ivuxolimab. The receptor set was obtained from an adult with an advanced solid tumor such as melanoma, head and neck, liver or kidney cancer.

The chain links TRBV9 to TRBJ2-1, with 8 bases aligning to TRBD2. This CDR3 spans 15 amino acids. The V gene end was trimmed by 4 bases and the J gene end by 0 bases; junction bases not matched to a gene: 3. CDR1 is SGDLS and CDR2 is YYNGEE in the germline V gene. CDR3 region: CASSPSGGSYNEQFF. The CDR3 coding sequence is TGTGCCAGCAGCCCAAGCGGGGGCTCCTACAATGAGCAGTTCTTC.

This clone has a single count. CDR3 sequence reads: CASSSLAGGPYNEQFF. The CDR3 DNA follows: TGTGCCAGCAGCTCCTTAGCGGGAGGGCCCTACAATGAGCAGTTCTTC. The chain employs TRBV13 and TRBJ2-1; TRBD2 matches at 11 bases. Germline V CDR1 and CDR2: PRHDT, FYEKMQ (reference sequence). Trimming took 4 bases from V and 2 from J; bases not matched to a gene: 4. The CDR3 spans 16 residues.

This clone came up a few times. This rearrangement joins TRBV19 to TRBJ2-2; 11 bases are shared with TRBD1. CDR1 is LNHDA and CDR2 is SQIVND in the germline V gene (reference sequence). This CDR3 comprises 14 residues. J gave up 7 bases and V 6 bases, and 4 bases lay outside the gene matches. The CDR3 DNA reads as TGTGCCAGTAGGGACAGGGGGCTGGGCGGGGAGCTGTTTTTT. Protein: CASRDRGLGGELFF.

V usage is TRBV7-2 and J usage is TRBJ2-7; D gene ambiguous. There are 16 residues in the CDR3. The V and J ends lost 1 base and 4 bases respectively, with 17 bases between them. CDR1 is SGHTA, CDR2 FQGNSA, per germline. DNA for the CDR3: TGTGCCAGCAGCTTAGTCCACCTTGCGGAGAGGTACGAGCAGTACTTC. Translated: CASSLVHLAERYEQYF.

CDR3: CASSFGQGSYEQYF. The DNA for the CDR3 is TGCGCCAGCAGCTTTGGACAGGGGTCCTACGAGCAGTACTTC. V usage is TRBV5-1 and J usage is TRBJ2-7, with TRBD1 matching over 9 bases. The CDR3 runs 14 residues. From germline, CDR1 is SGHRS and CDR2 YFSETQ. V shed 2 bases and J 1 base; nucleotides not matched to a gene: 1.

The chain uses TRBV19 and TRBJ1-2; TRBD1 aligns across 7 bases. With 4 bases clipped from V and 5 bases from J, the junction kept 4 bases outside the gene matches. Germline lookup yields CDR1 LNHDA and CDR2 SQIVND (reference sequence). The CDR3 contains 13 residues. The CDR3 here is CASSSPTGYGYTF. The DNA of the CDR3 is TGTGCCAGTAGTAGCCCGACAGGGTATGGCTACACCTTC. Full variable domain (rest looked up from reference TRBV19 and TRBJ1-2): DGGITQSPKYLFRKEGQNVTLSCEQNLNHDAMYWYRQDPGQGLRLIYYSQIVNDFQKGDIAEGYSVSREKKESFPLTVTSAQKNPTAFYLCASSSPTGYGYTFGSGTRLTVV.

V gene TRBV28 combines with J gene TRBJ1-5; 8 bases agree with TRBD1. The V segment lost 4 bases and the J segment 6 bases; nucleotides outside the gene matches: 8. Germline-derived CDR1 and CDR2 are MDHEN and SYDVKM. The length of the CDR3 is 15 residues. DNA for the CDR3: TGTGCCAGCAGTTCCCGGACAGGGAAGGGTCAGCCCCAGCATTTT. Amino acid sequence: CASSSRTGKGQPQHF.

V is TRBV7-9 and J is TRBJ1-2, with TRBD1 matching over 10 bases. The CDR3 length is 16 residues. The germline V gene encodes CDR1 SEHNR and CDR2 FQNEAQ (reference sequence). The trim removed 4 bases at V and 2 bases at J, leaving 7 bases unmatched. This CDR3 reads CASSSGDRGHNYGYTF. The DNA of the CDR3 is TGTGCCAGCAGCTCAGGGGACAGGGGACACAACTATGGCTACACCTTC.

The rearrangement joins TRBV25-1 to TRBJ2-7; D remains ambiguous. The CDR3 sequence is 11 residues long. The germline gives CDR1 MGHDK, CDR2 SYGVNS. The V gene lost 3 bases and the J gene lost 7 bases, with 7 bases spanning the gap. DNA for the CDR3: TGTGCCAGCAGTGACATAAGAGAGCAGTACTTC. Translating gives CASSDIREQYF.

In DNA form, the CDR3 reads TGTGCCAGTAGTATGGGACATTATAGCAATCAGCCCCAGCATTTT. Translation gives CASSMGHYSNQPQHF. The chain uses TRBV19 and TRBJ1-5; D is possibly TRBD1 (6 bases). The CDR3 is 15 residues long. V was shortened by 3 bases and J by 0 bases, with 9 bases between the two germline ends. CDR1 and CDR2 (germline): LNHDA, SQIVND (reference sequence).

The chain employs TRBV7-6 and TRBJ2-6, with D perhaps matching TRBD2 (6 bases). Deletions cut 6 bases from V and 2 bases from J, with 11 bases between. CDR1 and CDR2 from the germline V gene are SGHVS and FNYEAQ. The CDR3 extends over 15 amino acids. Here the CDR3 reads CASSSPGAGANVLTF. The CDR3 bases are TGTGCCAGCAGTTCACCGGGGGCTGGGGCCAACGTCCTGACTTTC.

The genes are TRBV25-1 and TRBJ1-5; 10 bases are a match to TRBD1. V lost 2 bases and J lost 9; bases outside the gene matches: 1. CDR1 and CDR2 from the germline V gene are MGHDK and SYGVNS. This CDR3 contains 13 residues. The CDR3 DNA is TGTGCCAGCAGTGAAGGACAGGGGGGGCCCCAGCATTTT. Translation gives CASSEGQGGPQHF.

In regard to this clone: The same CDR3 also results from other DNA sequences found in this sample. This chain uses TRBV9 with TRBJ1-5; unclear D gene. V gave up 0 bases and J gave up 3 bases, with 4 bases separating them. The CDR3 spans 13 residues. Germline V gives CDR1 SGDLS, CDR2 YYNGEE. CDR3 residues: CASSVGANQPQHF. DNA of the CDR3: TGTGCCAGCAGCGTAGGAGCCAATCAGCCCCAGCATTTT.

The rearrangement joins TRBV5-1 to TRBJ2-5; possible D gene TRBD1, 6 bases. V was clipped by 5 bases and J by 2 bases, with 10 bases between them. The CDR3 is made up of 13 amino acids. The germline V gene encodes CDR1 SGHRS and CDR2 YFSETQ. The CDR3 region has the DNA TGCGCCAGCAGGCAGGGGTCACAAGAGACCCAGTACTTC. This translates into CASRQGSQETQYF.

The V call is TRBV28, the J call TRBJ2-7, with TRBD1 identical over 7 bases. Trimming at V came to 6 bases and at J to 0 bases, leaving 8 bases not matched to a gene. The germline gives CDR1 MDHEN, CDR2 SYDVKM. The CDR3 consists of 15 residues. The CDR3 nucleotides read TGTGCCAGCAGCACCACGGGGACAGCCTCCTACGAGCAGTACTTC. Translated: CASSTTGTASYEQYF.

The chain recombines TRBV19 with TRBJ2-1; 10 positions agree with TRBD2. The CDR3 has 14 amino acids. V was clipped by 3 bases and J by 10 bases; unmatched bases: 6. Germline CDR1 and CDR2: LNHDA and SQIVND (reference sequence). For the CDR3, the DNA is TGTGCCAGTAGTATCCTAGCGGGAGAGGGCGAGCAGTTCTTC. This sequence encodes CASSILAGEGEQFF.

The CDR3: CASVGSRLADQPQHF. CDR3 in DNA: TGTGCCAGCGTGGGGTCGAGGTTGGCGGATCAGCCCCAGCATTTT. This chain joins TRBV2 and TRBJ1-5; D unclear. Germline CDR1 is SNHLY and CDR2 is FYNNEI. V lost 8 bases and J lost 5, with 19 bases in between. This CDR3 region has 15 residues.

The CDR3 sequence: CASSLLAATYNEQFF. The CDR3 DNA reads as TGCGCCAGCAGTCTACTAGCGGCCACCTACAATGAGCAGTTCTTC. The chain carries TRBV4-1 and TRBJ2-1, with TRBD2 matching over 8 bases. The CDR3 runs 15 residues. The germline CDR1 and CDR2 sequences are MGHRA and YSYEKL. V gave up 6 bases and J gave up 2 bases; unmatched junction bases: 6.